The source of this TCR beta chain is a study of CD8 T cells in ankylosing spondylitis. Germline CDR1 LGHDT, CDR2 YNNKEL (reference sequence). This CDR3 is built from 12 residues. V was clipped by 4 bases and J by 6 bases, with 6 bases between them. This clonotype was counted between two and nine times. TCRdb passed the 5' RACE reads through MiXCR, listing each CDR3 protein once. The data hold around 120,000 distinct CDR3 sequences, with 24% observed a single time. V gene TRBV3-1 combines with J gene TRBJ2-2; unclear D gene. The sequence was obtained from a male donor with ankylosing spondylitis. Sequencing was done on a sample of synovial fluid, either unsorted or a sorted T cell fraction (not recorded which). CDR3 bases: TGTGCCAGCAGCCCTTTGGCCGGGGAGCTGTTTTTT. Translated: CASSPLAGELFF. Full variable domain (missing parts from reference TRBV3-1 and TRBJ2-2): DTAVSQTPKYLVTQMGNDKSIKCEQNLGHDTMYWYKQDSKKFLKIMFSYNNKELIINETVPNRFSPKSPDKAHLNLHINSLELGDSAVYFCASSPLAGELFFGEGSRLTVL.